This T cell receptor (beta chain) emerged from a study of CXCR3-negative and CXCR3-positive naive CD8 T cells. Study-level findings and limits: The study found that naive CXCR3-negative and CXCR3-positive cells shared TRBV-TRBJ usage, while memory cells differed. Partially decreased CXCR3 expression was recorded after cryopreservation, and fresh PBMCs were used in most assays. Compared with CXCR3-negative naive cells, CXCR3-positive naive cells showed more hydrophobic TRB CDR3s.

The CDR3 has 14 amino acids. The TRB libraries of cDNA were built by UMI-labeled 5' RACE. With the 5' RACE reads reprocessed, TCRdb shows one record per CDR3 protein and no DNA. Recorded here are 100,000 to 150,000 distinct CDR3 sequences; the top ten clones represent 0.49%. CD45RO-CCR7+CD27+CD95- characterized naive CD8+ T cells. Comments on this clonotype: Its target is unknown.

The source is a human donor in good health. Some clones in this sample may be carry-over from other donors' samples. The sample comprised naive CXCR3- CD8+ T cells from blood. As to subset: CD45RO-CCR7+CD27+CD95- naive CD8+ T cells lacking CXCR3 (TNR3-). V gene TRBV12-3 or TRBV12-4 combines with J gene TRBJ2-7; absent DNA, TCRdb's TRBD2 call cannot be checked. CDR3 sequence reads: CASSLGLAGYEQYF.